These 18 T cell receptor beta chains came from one sample sequenced in a study of graft-versus-host responses after intestinal transplantation. Some clones are missing from TCRdb's copy, which holds only in-frame ones; the method was immunoSEQ multiplex PCR. The repertoire has tens of thousands of clones, about 90% of them found once; the top ten carry 2.7%. The source was PBMCs, collected approximately 120 days after intestinal transplantation. The receptors derive from a human patient who received an intestinal transplant, so some T cells may come from the graft donor.

V and J are TRBV28 and TRBJ2-2; tentatively, D is TRBD2 (5 bases). V lost 8 bases, J lost 6 bases, and 10 bases lay in between. Per germline, CDR1 MDHEN and CDR2 SYDVKM. The CDR3 has 12 residues. The CDR3 nucleotides read TGTGCCAGCGTACTGGGAGCCGGGGAGCTGTTTTTT. Translating it yields CASVLGAGELFF.

In its sample, this clone was seen once. This sequence joins TRBV2 and TRBJ2-5, with D maybe TRBD1 (5 bases). The CDR3 has 14 residues. The V and J ends lost 8 bases and 4 bases respectively, with 17 bases between them. The germline gives CDR1 SNHLY, CDR2 FYNNEI. The CDR3 reads CASQTVSSLETQYF. CDR3 in DNA: TGTGCCAGCCAGACAGTCTCCTCTTTAGAGACCCAGTACTTC.

This clone was recorded once. V is TRBV5-1 and J is TRBJ1-3; possibly TRBD1 for D (5 bases). CDR1 is SGHRS and CDR2 is YFSETQ in the germline V gene. V was clipped by 0 bases and J by 2 bases, with 12 bases between them. This CDR3 has 16 amino acids. The CDR3 DNA follows: TGCGCCAGCAGCTTGGTTCAGGGAGGTGCTGGAAACACCATATATTTT. Translating gives CASSLVQGGAGNTIYF.

The chain joins TRBV18 to TRBJ1-2, with TRBD1 identical over 7 bases. Losses at the gene ends were 3 bases for V and 2 bases for J; bases not matched to a gene: 6. This CDR3 is 15 amino acids long. Per the germline V gene, CDR1 is KGHSH and CDR2 is LQKENI. CDR3 bases: TGTGCCAGCTCACCTTCCCGGGACAGCAACTATGGCTACACCTTC. This sequence encodes CASSPSRDSNYGYTF.

This chain joins TRBV19 and TRBJ2-5; 13 bases are shared with TRBD2. Losses at the gene ends were 3 bases for V and 5 bases for J; bases not matched to a gene: 3. The length of the CDR3 is 15 residues. CDR1 is LNHDA, CDR2 SQIVND, per germline (reference sequence). The CDR3 DNA sequence: TGTGCCAGTAGTATCACGGGACTAGCGGGGGAGACCCAGTACTTC. Residues: CASSITGLAGETQYF.

This clone occurred a few times. This chain links TRBV4-1 with TRBJ2-7; D possibly corresponds to TRBD2 (6 bases). CDR1 and CDR2 (germline): MGHRA, YSYEKL. This CDR3 has 13 residues. Trimming pared 2 bases from V and 6 bases from J, leaving 11 bases between. Here the CDR3 DNA reads TGCGCCAGCAGCCAAACGTCGGGGGTCGAGCAGTACTTC. Encoded protein: CASSQTSGVEQYF.

This clone came up once. CDR3 nucleotide sequence: TGTGCCAGCAGCCGCATTGGGACAGCCACCTACGAGCAGTACTTC. It yields the protein CASSRIGTATYEQYF. The genes are TRBV14 and TRBJ2-7; TRBD1 agrees at 7 bases. Germline CDR1 reads SGHDN; CDR2 reads FVKESK. CDR3 length equals 15 residues. Trimming removed 4 bases from V and 2 bases from J; junction bases left unmatched: 8.

On this clone itself: Compared with germline, one end of the junction differs, possibly owing to a read error. The V and J genes are TRBV7-7 and TRBJ2-5; D not certain. CDR3 length equals 13 residues. The germline CDR1 and CDR2 sequences are SSHAT and FNYEAQ (reference sequence). CDR3 sequence (DNA): TGTGCCAGCAGTTTAGGGTTACAAGAGACCCAGTACTTC. Residues: CASSLGLQETQYF.

CDR3 in amino acids: CASSVNQPQHF. CDR3 in DNA: TGTGCCAGCAGCGTAAATCAGCCCCAGCATTTT. This chain connects TRBV28 to TRBJ1-5; no firm D call. Germline CDR1 reads MDHEN; CDR2 reads SYDVKM. V was shortened by 6 bases and J by 4 bases, with 4 bases between the two germline ends. This CDR3 has 11 residues.

This chain links TRBV27 with TRBJ2-7; D perhaps matches TRBD1 (6 bases). The CDR3 consists of 14 residues. Trimming took off 4 bases at V and 3 bases at J, with 13 bases between the two ends. Germline loops: CDR1 MNHEY, CDR2 SMNVEV (reference sequence). The chain's CDR3 is CASSSRDNHYEQYF. In nucleotides, the CDR3 is TGTGCCAGCAGTTCCCGGGACAACCACTACGAGCAGTACTTC.

The genes are TRBV27 and TRBJ2-1; tentatively, D is TRBD2 (6 bases). The CDR3 consists of 16 residues. The germline V and J ends were trimmed by 0 bases and 2 bases, with 11 bases remaining between them. Germline V CDR1 and CDR2: MNHEY, SMNVEV (reference sequence). This CDR3 is CASSLSAGTPYNEQFF. The CDR3 nucleotides read TGTGCCAGCAGTTTATCGGCCGGGACTCCCTACAATGAGCAGTTCTTC.

The chain couples TRBV19 to TRBJ1-1; D call uncertain. The CDR3 loop spans 14 amino acids. Germline V gene sequence: CDR1 LNHDA, CDR2 SQIVND (reference sequence). Between the trimmed V and J ends, which lost 8 bases and 5 bases, there was a span of 18 bases. CDR3 coding DNA: TGTGCCAGTCTTGCCCTCGGGGAAGGGACTGAAGCTTTCTTT. This sequence encodes CASLALGEGTEAFF.

In this sample, this clone turned up once. V usage is TRBV30 and J usage is TRBJ1-2, with 7 bases matching TRBD1. The germline CDR1 and CDR2 sequences are GTSNPN and SVGIG (reference sequence). V lost 0 bases, J lost 3 bases, and 1 base stayed unmatched. The CDR3 has 13 residues. This chain's CDR3 is CAWSVGTDYGYTF. The CDR3 bases are TGTGCCTGGAGTGTGGGGACAGACTATGGCTACACCTTC.

The chain uses TRBV7-9 and TRBJ1-5; no clear D. Germline lookup yields CDR1 SEHNR and CDR2 FQNEAQ (reference sequence). The CDR3 extends over 12 amino acids. V was cut by 1 base and J by 6 bases, with 4 bases left in between. In DNA form, the CDR3 reads TGTGCCAGCAGCTTAGAGTTTCAGCCCCAGCATTTT. Translated, it gives CASSLEFQPQHF.

This sequence joins TRBV5-1 and TRBJ1-1; D might be TRBD1 (5 bases). This CDR3 has 14 residues. Germline CDR1 and CDR2: SGHRS and YFSETQ. V shed 4 bases and J shed 1 base, with 11 bases lying between them. The CDR3 loop reads CASSPDISNTEAFF. The CDR3 DNA is TGCGCCAGCAGCCCGGACATTTCGAACACTGAAGCTTTCTTT.

The genes are TRBV5-1 and TRBJ2-3, with unresolved D. CDR1 SGHRS and CDR2 YFSETQ come from the germline V gene. Trimming pared 0 bases from V and 1 base from J, leaving 6 bases between. The CDR3 extends over 14 amino acids. The CDR3 DNA reads as TGCGCCAGCAGCTTGGAACAGCGCACAGATACGCAGTATTTT. This codes for CASSLEQRTDTQYF. Together with reference TRBV5-1 and TRBJ2-3, the CDR3 gives the full variable domain: KAGVTQTPRYLIKTRGQQVTLSCSPISGHRSVSWYQQTPGQGLQFLFEYFSETQRNKGNFPGRFSGRQFSNSRSEMNVSTLELGDSALYLCASSLEQRTDTQYFGPGTRLTVL.

V gene TRBV7-9 combines with J gene TRBJ1-2; D is unresolved. CDR3 length: 16 amino acids. Trimming removed 2 bases at V and 10 bases at J, with 23 bases between. Germline CDR1 SEHNR, CDR2 FQNEAQ (reference sequence). The CDR3 nucleotides are TGTGCCAGCAGCTTATCTAGTGGGCTTCCCCTCTATATCTACACCTTC. This encodes CASSLSSGLPLYIYTF.

The chain has TRBV19 and TRBJ2-3; TRBD2 matches 11 bases. CDR1 LNHDA and CDR2 SQIVND come from the germline V gene (reference sequence). Losses at the gene ends were 7 bases for V and 5 bases for J; bases not matched to a gene: 5. This CDR3 has 14 residues. The CDR3 region has the DNA TGTGCCAGTAACACAGGGACTAGCGGAGATACGCAGTATTTT. Amino acid sequence: CASNTGTSGDTQYF.